This T cell receptor beta chain stems from a study of metastatic and nonmetastatic thyroid tumors. The wider study: Peripheral blood and tumor or nodule samples from malignant and benign thyroid patients were compared.

In the original processing: To classify distant metastasis in papillary thyroid cancer, a model was built from CDR3 differences across clinicopathological groups. TCRdb reprocessed the PCR reads using MiXCR. It is TCRdb's table, rather than the study itself, that gives the V and J calls and clone size. The repertoire holds roughly 13,000 clones, with 20% to 30% as singletons. The CDR3 runs 16 residues. Germline loops: CDR1 DFQATT, CDR2 SNEGSKA (reference sequence). V lost 6 bases and J lost 0; bases outside the gene matches: 7. Every patient underwent thyroid surgery untreated. At least ten counts were recorded for this clone. Its target is unknown. Study-wide points: Malignant tumors reportedly showed significantly higher TCR beta diversity than benign nodules in both blood and tumor.

The source of this sequence is a female donor with papillary thyroid cancer or a benign thyroid nodule (not recorded which). Some clones in this sample may be carry-over from other donors' samples. The chain links TRBV20-1 to TRBJ2-3; 12 bases fit TRBD2. The sample consisted of tumor tissue. This CDR3 is CSARTSGAASTDTQYF. CDR3 coding DNA: TGCAGTGCCAGGACTAGCGGGGCAGCTAGCACAGATACGCAGTATTTT.